This T cell receptor (beta chain) was obtained from a study of T cells in Graves' hyperthyroidism and ophthalmopathy (dated by TCRdb to the late 2010s). Notes on the research overall: Peripheral blood samples were taken at initial diagnosis, before any treatment was given. The paper describes TCR Vbeta CDR3 sequencing of roughly 130 peripheral blood samples, made up of 43 ophthalmopathy patients, around 78 hyperthyroidism patients and about 17 progressor patients. In several Graves' hyperthyroidism patients, the study also compared T-cell repertoires from thyroid tissue with T-cell repertoires from blood. Once sampling was done, hyperthyroidism patients were given methimazole at a starting dose of 30 mg daily, whereas ophthalmopathy patients were given high-dose intravenous methylprednisolone. The roughly 91 discovery patients were randomly split 7:3 into training and test sets. Prospective prediction of ophthalmopathy was tested in an independent validation cohort of about 19 hyperthyroidism patients and 17 patients who later progressed to ophthalmopathy. A discovery cohort of roughly 100 patients, roughly 43 with Graves' ophthalmopathy and under 60 with stable Graves' hyperthyroidism, was used to find distinguishing TCR V-J signatures.

Relative to germline, V is 1 base shorter and J is 0 bases shorter, with 7 bases between their ends. As encoded in the germline V gene, CDR1 is SGHTS while CDR2 is YDEGEE. The CDR3 sequence holds 15 residues, the cysteine and phenylalanine included. The only DNA kept is the CDR3, 45 bases in frame from the first base. The TCR beta CDR3 regions were amplified from the RNA transcripts. For the first round of RT-PCR on the TCR CDR3, the HTBI primer set was used together with the Qiagen OneStep RT-PCR kit. Libraries were constructed in a second round of multiplex PCR, after which size selection and purification were performed. Libraries were sequenced paired-end with 100 bp reads on an Illumina HiSeq2000. The published analysis was carried out like this. SOAPnuke was used to process the raw data, with reads discarded if the reads contained adapters or uncalled bases, had a mean Phred below 15, or lacked an exact constant-primer or identifier match. High-quality paired reads were merged with COPE v1.2.5, and unique nucleotide sequences were defined as clonotypes. MiTCR v1.1 was used to align clonotypes to the IMGT TRBV, TRBD and TRBJ reference segments. The analysis included only V-J combinations with a frequency above 0.0001, which together covered 98% to 99.2% of the repertoires. The TCS score was defined as F50 (clonal expansion) divided by E x V (chaos), with BLOSUM62-based TCRdist calculated between CDR3 peptides within each V-J. Welch's t-statistics and random forest reduced 500 to 650 V-J features to about 12, which were used in a naive Bayes classifier (R e1071). TCRdb ran its own pipeline on the public reads, namely fastp trimming at Q25 and MiXCR clone calling, and kept in-frame beta chains. Each entry merges the rows of one CDR3 protein and shows their most common DNA and genes. The V and J calls and clone size are TCRdb's, not the authors'. The table for this sample lists about 180,000 distinct CDR3 sequences; 8% to 9.5% of them were counted only once. The top ten hold roughly 23% of the sample.

Overall study results and their limits: No statistical method was used to fix the sample size in advance, and group allocation was not hidden from the investigators. In validation, the model predicted progression to ophthalmopathy a median of around 6.5 months before onset, with roughly 70% sensitivity and more than 72% specificity. Ophthalmopathy was separated from stable hyperthyroidism by a 13 V-J signature model, with approximately 90% sensitivity and about 81% specificity obtained in cross-validation and 80%/75% obtained in testing. Most expanded thyroid clonotypes (frequency above 0.001) were also found in blood, which suggests that blood repertoires may mirror thyroid immune responses.

Hyperthyroidism patients were newly diagnosed, with disease duration under 2 months, and aged 18 to 65 years. The study excluded patients with uncontrolled infections, other autoimmune diseases, pregnancy or lactation. Diagnoses were based on clinical symptoms, serum thyroxine and TRAb, thyroid ultrasound and orbital computed tomography. For progressor patients, blood was drawn at the first diagnosis of hyperthyroidism, before any ophthalmopathy symptoms had appeared. Ficoll-Paque density gradient centrifugation was used to isolate PBMCs from 8 to 10 ml of fresh peripheral blood. Progressor patients were initially diagnosed with Graves' hyperthyroidism and developed ophthalmopathy during follow-up. Total RNA was extracted with Trizol reagent, and quality was checked on an Agilent 2100 Bioanalyzer. As for this clonotype: Its antigen remains unidentified. Base quality data are lacking; no much larger clone is found one base away.

The receptor comes from a woman aged 18-29 years with Graves' hyperthyroidism that later progressed to Graves' ophthalmopathy. Here the chain combines TRBV5-8 and TRBJ1-4; a weak D assignment points to TRBD1 (6 bases agree). Sequences were obtained from blood. The CDR3 sequence is CASSLPGATNEKLFF. The nucleotide sequence is given as TGTGCCAGCAGCTTGCCAGGGGCAACTAATGAAAAACTGTTTTTT.